What follows are 8 T cell receptor beta chains derived from one specimen sequenced in a study of blood T cell repertoires in COVID-19 (dated by TCRdb to the early 2020s). The library was generated by the immunoSEQ multiplex PCR assay. TCRdb provides this immuneACCESS table in a form limited to in-frame rearrangements. Some clones are lacking; in checked studies, under half of them reflect an unresolved V gene, and why the rest are absent is not known. The sample data list about 260,000 clones, and around 82% of these were observed just once. In total, the top ten clones hold 9.4% of the sample. Input material: peripheral blood. All receptors come from a woman in her forties or fifties who had recovered from COVID-19.

The V call is TRBV7-3, the J call TRBJ2-1, with D perhaps TRBD2 (5 bases). Germline CDR1 reads SGHTA; CDR2 reads FQGTGA. V gave up 0 bases and J gave up 8 bases, with 14 bases separating them. This CDR3 is 15 amino acids long. The CDR3 reads CASSLTFGSGDEQFF. CDR3 nucleotide sequence: TGTGCCAGCAGCTTAACGTTCGGGTCCGGGGATGAGCAGTTCTTC. Full variable domain (rest looked up from reference TRBV7-3 and TRBJ2-1): GAGVSQTPSNKVTEKGKYVELRCDPISGHTALYWYRQSLGQGPEFLIYFQGTGAADDSGLPNDRFFAVRPEGSVSTLKIQRTERGDSAVYLCASSLTFGSGDEQFFGPGTRLTVL.

This clone was seen only a few times. The chain uses TRBV2 and TRBJ2-1, with 10 bases identical to TRBD2. From germline, CDR1 is SNHLY and CDR2 FYNNEI. The CDR3 has 15 amino acids. V lost 8 bases, J lost 6 bases, and 10 bases stayed unmatched. The CDR3 coding sequence is TGTGCCAGCTCTGAGGGCCTAGCGGGAGCCAATGAGCAGTTCTTC. This sequence encodes CASSEGLAGANEQFF.

This CDR3 reads CSVSRQSYGYTF. The CDR3 DNA sequence: TGCAGCGTTTCTAGACAGAGCTATGGCTACACCTTC. The V gene is TRBV29-1, the J gene TRBJ1-2; a possible D gene is TRBD1 (5 bases). The V and J ends lost 5 bases and 4 bases respectively, with 11 bases between them. Germline V gene sequence: CDR1 SQVTM, CDR2 ANQGSEA. This CDR3 has 12 amino acids.

The chain has TRBV7-9 and TRBJ2-1; 8 bases match TRBD2. The CDR3 extends over 15 amino acids. With V trimmed by 3 bases and J by 4 bases, 5 bases remained unmatched. CDR1 is SEHNR and CDR2 is FQNEAQ in the germline V gene (reference sequence). CDR3 sequence reads: CASSFPGRGYNEQFF. CDR3 sequence (DNA): TGTGCCAGCAGCTTCCCCGGGAGGGGATACAATGAGCAGTTCTTC.

The J gene is TRBJ2-5, the V gene TRBV6-5; 7 nucleotides align to TRBD2. V trimming: 6 bases; J trimming: 5 bases; junction bases outside the gene matches: 9. CDR3 length equals 14 residues. Germline loops: CDR1 MNHEY, CDR2 SVGAGI. CDR3 loop: CASSRGRAGETQYF. The CDR3 DNA sequence: TGTGCCAGCAGCCGGGGGAGGGCCGGTGAGACCCAGTACTTC.

The V call is TRBV9, the J call TRBJ2-7, with 11 positions matching TRBD1. The CDR3 totals 15 residues. The V segment lost 1 base and the J segment 6 bases; nucleotides outside the gene matches: 6. Germline lookup yields CDR1 SGDLS and CDR2 YYNGEE. The CDR3 sequence: CASSVRGQGEGEQYF. In DNA, the CDR3 is TGTGCCAGCAGCGTACGGGGACAGGGGGAGGGCGAGCAGTACTTC. Full variable domain (outside the CDR3, taken from reference TRBV9 and TRBJ2-7): DSGVTQTPKHLITATGQRVTLRCSPRSGDLSVYWYQQSLDQGLQFLIQYYNGEERAKGNILERFSAQQFPDLHSELNLSSLELGDSALYFCASSVRGQGEGEQYFGPGTRLTVT.

The CDR3 DNA follows: TGCGCCAGCAGCTTGGGACAGGGCCGAAATGAAAAACTGTTTTTT. Translated, it gives CASSLGQGRNEKLFF. V gene TRBV5-1 combines with J gene TRBJ1-4; 7 nucleotides align to TRBD1. From germline, CDR1 is SGHRS and CDR2 YFSETQ. Trimming removed 0 bases from V and 5 bases from J; junction bases left unmatched: 4. The CDR3 spans 15 residues.

The chain combines TRBV18 with TRBJ2-7, with D perhaps TRBD1 (6 bases). The CDR3 loop spans 14 amino acids. Trimming left V 1 base short and J 1 base short, with 8 bases between. Germline CDR1 and CDR2: KGHSH and LQKENI. The chain's CDR3 is CASSPQGVSYEQYF. CDR3 DNA sequence: TGTGCCAGCTCACCACAGGGGGTGTCCTACGAGCAGTACTTC. Together with reference TRBV18 and TRBJ2-7, the CDR3 gives the full variable domain: NAGVMQNPRHLVRRRGQEARLRCSPMKGHSHVYWYRQLPEEGLKFMVYLQKENIIDESGMPKERFSAEFPKEGPSILRIQQVVRGDSAAYFCASSPQGVSYEQYFGPGTRLTVT.